This T cell receptor (beta chain) was sequenced during a study of OX40 agonist ivuxolimab in advanced cancers. Trimming removed 4 bases from V and 2 bases from J, with 12 bases in between. The CDR3 covers 15 residues. Per the germline V gene, CDR1 is LGHNA and CDR2 is YNFKEQ. Concerning this clone itself: The antigen remains undetermined.

General study results and limits: Low normalized T-cell clonal expansion was also seen in some nonresponders.

The repertoire was sequenced with immunoSEQ multiplex PCR; TCRdb's copy has only in-frame clones and lacks some. Among 65,000 to 100,000 clones, roughly 84% were seen once, and the ten largest hold 3% to 4.5%. This chain joins TRBV4-2 and TRBJ1-5; no clear D gene. The receptor was derived from an adult with an advanced solid tumor such as melanoma, head and neck, liver or kidney cancer. Material: CD4+ or CD8+ T cells sorted from blood, obtained in a trial of the OX40 agonist ivuxolimab. CDR3 region: CASSPTDLGNQPQHF. The CDR3 DNA is TGTGCCAGCAGCCCGACGGACTTAGGCAATCAGCCCCAGCATTTT.